These 27 T cell receptor beta chains originate from one sample sequenced in a study of T cell responses to AZD1222 COVID-19 vaccine. TCRdb keeps only in-frame clones here, not all; method: immunoSEQ multiplex PCR. The sample has about 140,000 clones. The sample consisted of peripheral blood. All receptors derive from an adult in good health.

The rearrangement links TRBV10-3 to TRBJ2-3; D remains ambiguous. With 2 bases removed from V and 3 bases from J, the gap between germline ends came to 12 bases. The CDR3 has 15 residues. Germline CDR1 ENHRY, CDR2 SYGVKD. The CDR3 region has the DNA TGTGCCATCAGTGAGACGCCGGGCGAAACAGATACGCAGTATTTT. This sequence encodes CAISETPGETDTQYF.

The chain carries TRBV18 and TRBJ1-2, with 7 nucleotides matching TRBD1. V was pared by 5 bases and J by 5 bases, with 11 bases of the junction left unmatched. The germline V gene has CDR1 KGHSH and CDR2 LQKENI. The CDR3 is 15 residues long. The CDR3 spells CASSRTGWTEYGYTF. The CDR3 DNA is TGTGCCAGCTCAAGGACAGGTTGGACGGAATATGGCTACACCTTC.

The chain is built from TRBV7-2 and TRBJ1-5; weak D call: TRBD1 (6 bases). V shed 5 bases and J shed 3 bases, with 11 bases lying between them. Per germline, CDR1 SGHTA and CDR2 FQGNSA. The CDR3 is made up of 14 amino acids. This chain's CDR3 is CASSVNRDNQPQHF. The CDR3 DNA reads as TGTGCCAGCAGCGTTAACAGGGACAATCAGCCCCAGCATTTT.

V usage is TRBV7-9 and J usage is TRBJ1-4; tentative D call: TRBD1 (5 bases). This CDR3 has 15 residues. Per the germline V gene, CDR1 is SEHNR and CDR2 is FQNEAQ (reference sequence). V lost 5 bases and J 3 bases, leaving 13 bases between the germline ends. The CDR3 bases are TGTGCCAGCAGCCCCGTCGGGGGGTCTAATGAAAAACTGTTTTTT. Protein: CASSPVGGSNEKLFF.

The chain uses TRBV3-1 (or the pseudogene TRBV3-2) and TRBJ2-1; 7 nucleotides line up with TRBD2. Trimming cost V 2 bases and J 2 bases; bases outside gene matches: 3. Germline CDR1 and CDR2: LGHDT and YNNKEL (reference sequence). CDR3 length: 15 residues. The CDR3 loop reads CASSQLAGAYNEQFF. The CDR3 DNA reads as TGTGCCAGCAGCCAATTAGCGGGCGCCTACAATGAGCAGTTCTTC.

The chain links TRBV7-2 to TRBJ1-5, with 10 bases matching TRBD1. The CDR3 covers 15 residues. J lost 6 bases, V lost 6 bases, and 8 bases had no gene match. Germline V gives CDR1 SGHTA, CDR2 FQGNSA. The CDR3 DNA reads TGTGCCAGCAGTCAAGGGACAGGGGCTGGTCAGCCCCAGCATTTT. It specifies CASSQGTGAGQPQHF.

The V gene is TRBV24-1, the J gene TRBJ2-2; TRBD1 aligns across 10 bases. The length of the CDR3 is 17 residues. Per germline, CDR1 KGHDR and CDR2 SFDVKD. V trimming: 4 bases; J trimming: 7 bases; junction bases outside the gene matches: 11. The CDR3 bases are TGTGCCACCAGTGACTATGGGACAGGGGTCAGGCACGGGGAGCTGTTTTTT. It specifies CATSDYGTGVRHGELFF.

This rearrangement joins TRBV10-2 to TRBJ2-3, with D perhaps matching TRBD2 (7 bases). Germline V gives CDR1 WSHSY, CDR2 SAAADI. The CDR3 covers 18 residues. The germline V and J ends were trimmed by 2 bases and 2 bases, with 20 bases remaining between them. CDR3 sequence: CASSEPDEGGSSTDTQYF. CDR3 sequence (DNA): TGCGCCAGCAGTGAGCCCGACGAGGGGGGGTCGTCCACAGATACGCAGTATTTT.

The genes are TRBV5-4 and TRBJ2-3, with 7 nucleotides matching TRBD1. CDR3 length: 14 residues. The trim removed 4 bases at V and 2 bases at J, leaving 4 bases unmatched. Germline loops: CDR1 SGHNT, CDR2 YYREEE (reference sequence). The CDR3 region is CASSAGQDTDTQYF. The CDR3 nucleotides read TGTGCCAGCAGCGCCGGACAGGACACAGATACGCAGTATTTT.

The chain has TRBV5-1 and TRBJ2-3; D may correspond to TRBD1 or TRBD2 (5 bases each). V was cut by 2 bases and J by 2 bases, with 12 bases left in between. Germline CDR1 and CDR2: SGHRS and YFSETQ. The CDR3 is 15 amino acids. Here the CDR3 reads CASSFGTGYTDTQYF. Here the CDR3 DNA reads TGCGCCAGCAGCTTCGGGACGGGCTACACAGATACGCAGTATTTT.

The V and J genes are TRBV4-3 and TRBJ1-6; D not resolved. Germline CDR1 LGHNA, CDR2 YSLEER. This CDR3 spans 13 amino acids. V lost 0 bases and J lost 9, with 6 bases in between. In DNA form, the CDR3 reads TGCGCCAGCAGCCAAGATTTTGGTTCACCCCTCCACTTT. Protein sequence: CASSQDFGSPLHF.

J is TRBJ2-3 and V is TRBV13; 10 bases match TRBD2. Germline loops: CDR1 PRHDT, CDR2 FYEKMQ (reference sequence). V lost 4 bases, J lost 5 bases, and 6 bases stayed unmatched. This CDR3 comprises 15 residues. CDR3 nucleotides: TGTGCCAGCAGCTCAAGCGGGGGGGCGGGAGATACGCAGTATTTT. Its protein is CASSSSGGAGDTQYF.

In nucleotides, the CDR3 is TGTGCCAGCAGCATCGGACAGTCTCCCACAGATACGCAGTATTTT. It translates to CASSIGQSPTDTQYF. The V and J genes are TRBV7-2 and TRBJ2-3; a weak D match, TRBD1 (6 bases). This CDR3 spans 15 amino acids. The V gene lost 5 bases and the J gene lost 2 bases, with 14 bases spanning the gap. Germline V gene data show CDR1 as SGHTA and CDR2 as FQGNSA.

The CDR3 region is CASSHQAGGSSSYEQYF. In DNA, the CDR3 is TGCGCCAGCAGCCACCAAGCAGGGGGTAGCAGCTCCTACGAGCAGTACTTC. The rearrangement joins TRBV4-1 to TRBJ2-7; 7 bases fit TRBD1. This CDR3 has 17 amino acids. In germline, CDR1 is MGHRA, CDR2 YSYEKL. V gave up 3 bases and J gave up 0 bases; unmatched junction bases: 11.

The chain combines TRBV7-2 with TRBJ2-5; D not resolved. Trimming removed 0 bases at V and 4 bases at J, with 21 bases between. Germline CDR1 and CDR2: SGHTA and FQGNSA. The CDR3 is 18 amino acids. The CDR3 spells CASSLAFSPRSGRETQYF. The CDR3 nucleotides are TGTGCCAGCAGCTTAGCGTTCTCCCCCCGAAGTGGGCGAGAGACCCAGTACTTC.

The chain employs TRBV5-8 and TRBJ2-7; tentative D call: TRBD1 (6 bases). Trimming removed 1 base at V and 4 bases at J, with 9 bases between. CDR3 size: 13 residues. Germline V CDR1 and CDR2: SGHTS, YDEGEE. CDR3 DNA: TGTGCCAGCAGCTTGACCGGACAGTACGAGCAGTACTTC. It codes for CASSLTGQYEQYF.

The gene calls are TRBV28 and TRBJ1-2, with 8 bases matching TRBD1. With V trimmed by 6 bases and J by 4 bases, 4 bases remained unmatched. CDR3 length equals 13 residues. Per the germline V gene, CDR1 is MDHEN and CDR2 is SYDVKM. This CDR3 is CASSLGQGYGYTF. The CDR3 nucleotides read TGTGCCAGCAGCCTTGGACAGGGCTATGGCTACACCTTC.

The CDR3 nucleotides are TGTGCCAGCAGCCCGAGAGGGGTGTCCGCCTCCGGCTACACCTTC. Its protein product is CASSPRGVSASGYTF. This chain uses TRBV3-1 (or the pseudogene TRBV3-2) with TRBJ1-2; tentative D call: TRBD1 (5 bases). V was trimmed by 4 bases and J by 8 bases, leaving 20 bases between them. This CDR3 spans 15 amino acids. The germline CDR1 and CDR2 sequences are LGHDT and YNNKEL (reference sequence).

This chain uses TRBV18 with TRBJ2-2, with 8 bases aligning to TRBD1. CDR3 length: 16 amino acids. Germline loops: CDR1 KGHSH, CDR2 LQKENI. V trimming: 3 bases; J trimming: 3 bases; junction bases outside the gene matches: 6. The CDR3 sequence is CASSPSRGRDTGELFF. CDR3 DNA: TGTGCCAGCTCACCCTCCAGGGGGCGCGACACCGGGGAGCTGTTTTTT.

Comment on this clone: The sample carries other DNA sequences with the same CDR3. This chain links TRBV19 with TRBJ2-7, with 11 bases fitting TRBD1. The V and J ends lost 5 bases and 2 bases, in that order; junction bases with no gene match: 5. The CDR3 consists of 15 residues. Germline assignment: CDR1 LNHDA and CDR2 SQIVND (reference sequence). The CDR3 bases are TGTGCCAGTAGTCCCGGGACAGGGGGGCCCTACGAGCAGTACTTC. It specifies CASSPGTGGPYEQYF. Filled out from reference TRBV19 and TRBJ2-7, the complete variable domain reads DGGITQSPKYLFRKEGQNVTLSCEQNLNHDAMYWYRQDPGQGLRLIYYSQIVNDFQKGDIAEGYSVSREKKESFPLTVTSAQKNPTAFYLCASSPGTGGPYEQYFGPGTRLTVT.

The chain combines TRBV4-1 with TRBJ2-3; TRBD2 matches at 10 bases. Germline CDR1 and CDR2: MGHRA and YSYEKL. The CDR3 covers 16 residues. V was clipped by 1 base and J by 5 bases; unmatched bases: 6. CDR3 residues: CASSQVSGGNRDTQYF. In DNA form, the CDR3 reads TGCGCCAGCAGCCAAGTTAGCGGGGGGAATCGAGATACGCAGTATTTT.

V and J are TRBV19 and TRBJ2-4, with a tentative D call TRBD2 (6 bases). Germline CDR1 LNHDA, CDR2 SQIVND (reference sequence). This CDR3 is built from 19 residues. V shed 1 base and J shed 0 bases, with 19 bases lying between them. The CDR3 loop is CASSIVQHMGGRAKNIQYF. CDR3 nucleotides: TGTGCCAGTAGTATAGTTCAGCATATGGGGGGAAGAGCCAAAAACATTCAGTACTTC. Combining the CDR3 with reference TRBV19 and TRBJ2-4 gives the whole variable domain DGGITQSPKYLFRKEGQNVTLSCEQNLNHDAMYWYRQDPGQGLRLIYYSQIVNDFQKGDIAEGYSVSREKKESFPLTVTSAQKNPTAFYLCASSIVQHMGGRAKNIQYFGAGTRLSVL.

This chain joins TRBV28 and TRBJ1-1; no reliable D call. The CDR3 length is 12 residues. With 6 bases removed from V and 1 base from J, the gap between germline ends came to 6 bases. The germline gives CDR1 MDHEN, CDR2 SYDVKM. CDR3 region: CASRAANTEAFF. In DNA, the CDR3 is TGTGCCAGCAGGGCCGCGAACACTGAAGCTTTCTTT.

The V and J genes are TRBV18 and TRBJ1-5; perhaps TRBD1 as D (6 bases). Germline CDR1 KGHSH, CDR2 LQKENI. CDR3 length: 16 residues. V gave up 2 bases and J gave up 0 bases, with 11 bases separating them. CDR3 region: CASSPGQGNSNQPQHF. Here the CDR3 DNA reads TGTGCCAGCTCACCAGGGCAGGGGAATAGCAATCAGCCCCAGCATTTT.

The chain joins TRBV18 to TRBJ1-5; 10 bases match TRBD1. The V gene's germline CDR1 is KGHSH and CDR2 LQKENI. The CDR3 contains 14 residues. J gave up 4 bases and V 6 bases, and 3 bases lay outside the gene matches. CDR3 DNA: TGTGCCAGCTCGCCGGGACAGGGGAATCAGCCCCAGCATTTT. Translated, it gives CASSPGQGNQPQHF.

This rearrangement joins TRBV19 to TRBJ1-5; D call uncertain. The germline V gene has CDR1 LNHDA and CDR2 SQIVND (reference sequence). Between the trimmed V and J ends, which lost 4 bases and 4 bases, there was a span of 20 bases. The CDR3 length is 17 residues. As DNA, the CDR3 is TGTGCCAGTAGTAATACAGACGGCCCGAAAAGAAATCAGCCCCAGCATTTT. Amino acid sequence: CASSNTDGPKRNQPQHF.

Written as DNA, the CDR3 is TGTGCCAGCAGCGCGGACTCCAATGAGCAGTTCTTC. Its translation: CASSADSNEQFF. This chain uses TRBV9 with TRBJ2-1; perhaps TRBD2 as D (5 bases). Trimming removed 3 bases from V and 6 bases from J, with 7 bases in between. Germline V gene data show CDR1 as SGDLS and CDR2 as YYNGEE. The length of the CDR3 is 12 residues. Combining the CDR3 with reference TRBV9 and TRBJ2-1 gives the whole variable domain DSGVTQTPKHLITATGQRVTLRCSPRSGDLSVYWYQQSLDQGLQFLIQYYNGEERAKGNILERFSAQQFPDLHSELNLSSLELGDSALYFCASSADSNEQFFGPGTRLTVL.